This TCR beta chain was obtained from a study of CD4+ T cells in melanoma. Findings and caveats of the study: In melanoma, neoantigen-specific CD4+ T cells reportedly differed in differentiation state. A reported correlation linked neoantigen-specific CD4+ T cells to CD8+, macrophage and B cell function.

For this clone: The antigen is not known.

The method was immunoSEQ multiplex PCR; TCRdb's version includes in-frame clones alone and lacks a portion of them. The data show some 14,000 clones, over 65% seen once. Trimming cost V 7 bases and J 0 bases, with 12 bases left between them. The CDR3 spans 15 residues. Germline CDR1 and CDR2: MGHRA and YSYEKL. The source material was cells from a culture (not recorded whether cultured in vitro). The TCR originated in a human donor with melanoma. The rearrangement joins TRBV4-1 to TRBJ1-4; TRBD1 is a possible D gene (5 bases). Here the CDR3 reads CASNYPGATNEKLFF. CDR3 bases: TGCGCCAGCAACTATCCGGGGGCAACTAATGAAAAACTGTTTTTT.